The TCR beta chain under discussion was sequenced for a study of relationships among human T cell subsets (dated by TCRdb to the early 2010s). About the study as a whole: The study sequenced eight distinct T cell populations from blood: pan T, CD8 cytotoxic, regulatory, Th1, Th2, naive plus transitional, activated and memory cells. The paper's findings and limits, for the study overall: Across the seven subsets, no statistically significant differences turned up in V, D and J usage, CDR3 length, or N-nucleotide additions. T cell counts went unrecorded for a couple of pan T samples, which were processed alongside pan B cells. Substantial CDR3 sharing among Th1, Th2 and regulatory T cells was interpreted as suggesting stochastic cell fate choices. The bead-based sorting could not exclude a CD4+CD8+ double-positive population. Over 60% of CD8+ cytotoxic sequences belonged to clones with over 100 reads, whereas regulatory and Th2 subsets showed few such clones.

Miltenyi superparamagnetic beads coated with subset-specific monoclonal antibodies were used for isolation of the T cell subsets. Every T cell population was isolated from peripheral blood. Ficoll separation was used to obtain mononuclear cells from whole blood, after which anti-CD14 microbeads were used to deplete monocytes. The isolated cell populations were resuspended in RNAprotect reagent immediately. In general terms, the pan T sample was made up of CD3+ T cells. Preparation of the library involved multiplex PCR. The instrument was a 454 GS FLX. TCR alpha and beta CDR3 regions were amplified from mRNA by semiquantitative ARM-PCR. In ARM-PCR, tagged nested gene-specific primers were used first, and communal superprimers then performed exponential amplification. Exonuclease was used to remove the nested primers before the first-round PCR products went through the second amplification round. The amplicons were sequenced on the 454 platform, a system that can rapidly sequence millions of DNA fragments without cloning bias. An effective read was defined as a read mappable to both V and J germline segments. As for the original processing: IRmap was used to assign reads to germline V, D and J segments, relying on pyromap, a Smith-Waterman modification adapted to 454 sequencing errors. To filter D-beta assignments, cutoffs were set at the 99th percentile of the alignment scores obtained from simulated random sequences. The CDR3 was taken to be the amino acids lying between the conserved V-segment Y[YFLI]C motif and the J-segment [FW]GXGT motif. Repertoire diversity was estimated with a compound Poisson process model previously applied to large-scale EST data. A procedure for detecting cross-contamination was applied so that sample contamination could be argued against as the origin of shared CDR3s. The public reads were reprocessed in TCRdb via fastp at Q25 and MiXCR, keeping in-frame beta chains. A single entry per CDR3 protein holds the most common genes and DNA from its merged rows. These V and J calls originate from TCRdb's pipeline instead of the authors' own analysis. The sample table holds around 15,000 distinct CDR3 sequences, of which about three fifths were seen once. Clones ranked in the top ten supply around 37% of the sample.

The V end gives up 4 bases and the J end 5 bases, leaving 10 bases in the junction not matched to a gene. The cysteine opens and the phenylalanine closes a CDR3 of 15 amino acids. Solely the CDR3 DNA is kept, with 45 bases framed from the first base. The germline V gene sets CDR1 to SQVTM and CDR2 to ANQGSEA. Worth noting for this clonotype: Its specific antigen is unknown. Qualities for individual bases were not recorded, and no much larger clone is one base off.

The chain couples TRBV29-1 to TRBJ2-5, and 10 junction bases match TRBD1. The sample was total T cells sorted from blood. This specimen's cell subset or site label, per the study, means: CD3+ T cells in general. The receptor was derived from a man between 35 and 55 years old in good health. The DNA sequence reads TGCAGCGTTGCCCCCGGGACAGGGGTGGAGGAGACCCAGTACTTC. This gives the protein CSVAPGTGVEETQYF. Beyond the CDR3, the reference TRBV29-1 and TRBJ2-5 genes provide the residues; the full variable domain reads: SAVISQKPSRDICQRGTSLTIQCQVDSQVTMMFWYRQQPGQSLTLIATANQGSEATYESGFVIDKFPISRPNLTFSTLTVSNMSPEDSSIYLCSVAPGTGVEETQYFGPGTRLLVL.